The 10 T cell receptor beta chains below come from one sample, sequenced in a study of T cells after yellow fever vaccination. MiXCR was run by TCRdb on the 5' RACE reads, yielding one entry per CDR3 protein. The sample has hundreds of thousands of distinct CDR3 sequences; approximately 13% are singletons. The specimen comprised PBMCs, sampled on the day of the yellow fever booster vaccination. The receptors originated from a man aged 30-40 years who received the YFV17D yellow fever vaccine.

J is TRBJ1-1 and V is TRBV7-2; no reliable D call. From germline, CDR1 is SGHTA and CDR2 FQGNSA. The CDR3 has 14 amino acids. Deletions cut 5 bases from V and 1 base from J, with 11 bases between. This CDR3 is CASSARGPNTEAFF. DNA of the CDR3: TGTGCCAGCAGCGCCCGAGGCCCGAACACTGAAGCTTTCTTT. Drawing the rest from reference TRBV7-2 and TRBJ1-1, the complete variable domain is GAGVSQSPSNKVTEKGKDVELRCDPISGHTALYWYRQSLGQGLEFLIYFQGNSAPDKSGLPSDRFSAERTGGSVSTLTIQRTQQEDSAVYLCASSARGPNTEAFFGQGTRLTVV.

As DNA, the CDR3 is TGTGCCAGCACCCTAGGCGGGAGTTTCTACGAGCAGTACTTC. It translates to CASTLGGSFYEQYF. The chain uses TRBV7-9 and TRBJ2-7, with 7 bases aligning to TRBD2. J gave up 3 bases and V 7 bases, and 9 bases lay outside the gene matches. The CDR3 has 14 residues. Germline values: CDR1 SEHNR, CDR2 FQNEAQ (reference sequence).

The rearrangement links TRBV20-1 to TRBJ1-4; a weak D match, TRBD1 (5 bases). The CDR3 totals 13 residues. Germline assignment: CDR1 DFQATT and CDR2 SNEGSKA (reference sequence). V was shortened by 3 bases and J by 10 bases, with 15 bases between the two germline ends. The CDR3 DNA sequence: TGCAGTGCTAGTTCGGGAAGGGACGGAAAACTGTTTTTT. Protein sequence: CSASSGRDGKLFF.

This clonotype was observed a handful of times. The CDR3, as DNA: TGTGCCAGCAGTTTAGTCTCTCCAGAGACCCAGTACTTC. This encodes CASSLVSPETQYF. V usage is TRBV28 and J usage is TRBJ2-5; D is unclear. Germline V lookup: CDR1 MDHEN, CDR2 SYDVKM. Trimming shortened V by 2 bases and J by 4 bases, and 8 bases separated the two germline ends. The CDR3 is 13 residues long.

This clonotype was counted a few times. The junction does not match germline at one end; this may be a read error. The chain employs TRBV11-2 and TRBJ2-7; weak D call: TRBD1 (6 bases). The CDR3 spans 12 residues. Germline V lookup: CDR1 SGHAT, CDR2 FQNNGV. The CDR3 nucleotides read TGTGCCAGCAGCCGCACTCAGGGGAGAACCCACTTC. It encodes CASSRTQGRTHF.

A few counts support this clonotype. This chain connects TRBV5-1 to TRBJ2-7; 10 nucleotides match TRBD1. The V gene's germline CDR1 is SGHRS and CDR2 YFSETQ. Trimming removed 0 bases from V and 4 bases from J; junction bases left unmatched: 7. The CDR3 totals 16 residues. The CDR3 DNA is TGCGCCAGCAGCTTGGAGGGACAGGGGATGGGATACGAGCAGTACTTC. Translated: CASSLEGQGMGYEQYF.

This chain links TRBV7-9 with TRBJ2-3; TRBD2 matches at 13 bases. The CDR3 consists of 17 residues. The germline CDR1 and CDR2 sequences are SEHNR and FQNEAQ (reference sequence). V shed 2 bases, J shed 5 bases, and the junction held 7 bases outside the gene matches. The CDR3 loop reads CASSLRTGTSGIDTQYF. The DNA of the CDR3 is TGTGCCAGCAGCTTACGTACCGGGACTAGCGGGATAGATACGCAGTATTTT.

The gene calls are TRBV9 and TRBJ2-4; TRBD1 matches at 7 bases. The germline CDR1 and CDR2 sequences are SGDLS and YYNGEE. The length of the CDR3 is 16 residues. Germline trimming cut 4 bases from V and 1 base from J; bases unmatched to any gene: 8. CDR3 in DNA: TGTGCCAGCAGCCCCGATGGGACAGTGGCCAAAAACATTCAGTACTTC. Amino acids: CASSPDGTVAKNIQYF.

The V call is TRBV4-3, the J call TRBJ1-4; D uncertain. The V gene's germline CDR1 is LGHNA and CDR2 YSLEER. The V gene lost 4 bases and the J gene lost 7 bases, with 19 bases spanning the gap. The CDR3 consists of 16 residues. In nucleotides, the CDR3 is TGCGCCAGCAGCCTAATCATGGGCCCGGGAGGTGAAAAACTGTTTTTT. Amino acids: CASSLIMGPGGEKLFF.

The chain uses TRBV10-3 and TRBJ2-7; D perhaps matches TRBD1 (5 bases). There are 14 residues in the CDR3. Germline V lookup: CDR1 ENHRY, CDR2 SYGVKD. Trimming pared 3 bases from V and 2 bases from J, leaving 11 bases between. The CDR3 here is CAISDSQVPYEQYF. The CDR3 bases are TGTGCCATCAGTGACTCACAGGTGCCCTACGAGCAGTACTTC.